This T cell receptor beta chain was observed in a study of beta chain features in type 1 diabetes. Study at large: Researchers looked at 95 million to 140 million sorted cells across all samples. Overall study results and limits: Resolution of whether HLA type affects TCRB rearrangement was not achieved here. Shortening of TCRB CDR3s, moderate but significant, appeared in all four CD4+ subsets of Type 1 diabetes patients. More deletions and fewer insertions at VDJ junctions were seen in type 1 diabetes patients.

The V and J ends lost 0 bases and 5 bases respectively, with 8 bases between them. The CDR3 runs 13 residues. Looked up from germline, CDR1 is SGHRS and CDR2 is YFSETQ. The study reverse transcribed the entire isolated RNA, so it sequenced expressed TCRB transcripts. The data were produced by immunoSEQ multiplex PCR, yet TCRdb's version contains in-frame clones alone and is incomplete. The repertoire consists of 680,000 or so clones, with roughly 13% occurring once and the leading ten covering roughly 0.022%. Details on this clone: The antigen is not known. Other DNA variants within this sample encode the same CDR3.

The chain combines TRBV5-1 with TRBJ1-1; D unresolved. The sequenced material came from naive CD4+ T cells from blood. The TCR sequence derives from a man aged 18 to 35 with type 1 diabetes. In DNA form, the CDR3 reads TGCGCCAGCAGCTTGGCCGGGGATACTGAAGCTTTCTTT. It encodes CASSLAGDTEAFF.